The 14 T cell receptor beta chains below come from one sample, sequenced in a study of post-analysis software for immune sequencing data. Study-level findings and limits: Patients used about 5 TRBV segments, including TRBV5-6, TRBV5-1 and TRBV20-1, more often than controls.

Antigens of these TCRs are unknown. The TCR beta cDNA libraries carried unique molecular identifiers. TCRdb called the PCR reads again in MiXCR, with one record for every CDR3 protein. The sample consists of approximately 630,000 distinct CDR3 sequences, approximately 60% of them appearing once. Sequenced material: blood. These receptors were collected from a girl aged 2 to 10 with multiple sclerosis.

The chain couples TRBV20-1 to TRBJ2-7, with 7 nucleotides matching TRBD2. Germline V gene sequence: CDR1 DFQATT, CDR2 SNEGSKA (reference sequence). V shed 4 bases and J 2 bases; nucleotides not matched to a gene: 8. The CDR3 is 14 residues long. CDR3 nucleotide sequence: TGCAGTGCTACTCGCTGGGGGAGGGCCTACGAGCAGTACTTC. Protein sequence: CSATRWGRAYEQYF.

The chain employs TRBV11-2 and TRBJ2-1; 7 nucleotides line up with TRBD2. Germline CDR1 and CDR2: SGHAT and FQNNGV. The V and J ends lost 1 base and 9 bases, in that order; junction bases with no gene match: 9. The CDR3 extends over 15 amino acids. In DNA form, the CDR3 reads TGTGCCAGCAGCTTAGGGCCTAGCGGCCAAGGTGAGCAGTTCTTC. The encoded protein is CASSLGPSGQGEQFF. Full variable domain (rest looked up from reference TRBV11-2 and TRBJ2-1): EAGVAQSPRYKIIEKRQSVAFWCNPISGHATLYWYQQILGQGPKLLIQFQNNGVVDDSQLPKDRFSAERLKGVDSTLKIQPAKLEDSAVYLCASSLGPSGQGEQFFGPGTRLTVL.

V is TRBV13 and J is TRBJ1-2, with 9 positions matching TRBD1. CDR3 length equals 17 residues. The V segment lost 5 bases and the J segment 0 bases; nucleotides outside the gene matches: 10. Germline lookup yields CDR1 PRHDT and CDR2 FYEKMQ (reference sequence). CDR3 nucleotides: TGTGCCAGCAGCGACGGGACAGGGAGGGACCCTAACTATGGCTACACCTTC. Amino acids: CASSDGTGRDPNYGYTF.

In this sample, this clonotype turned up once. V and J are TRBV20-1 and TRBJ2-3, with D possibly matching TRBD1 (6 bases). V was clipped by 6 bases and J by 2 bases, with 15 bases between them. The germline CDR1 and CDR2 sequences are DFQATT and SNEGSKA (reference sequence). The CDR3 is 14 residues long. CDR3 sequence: CSATGHFPTDTQYF. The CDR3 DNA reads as TGCAGTGCAACGGGACACTTTCCCACAGATACGCAGTATTTT.

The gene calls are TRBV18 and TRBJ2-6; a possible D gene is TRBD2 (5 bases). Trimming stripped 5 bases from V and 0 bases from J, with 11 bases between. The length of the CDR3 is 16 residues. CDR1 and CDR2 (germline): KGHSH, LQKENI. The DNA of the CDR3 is TGTGCCAGCTCATCCCCGGGGTACTCTGGGGCCAACGTCCTGACTTTC. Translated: CASSSPGYSGANVLTF.

The DNA of the CDR3 is TGTGCCAGCAGCTTGGCCGCCCAGGGGACCCAGTACTTC. It yields the protein CASSLAAQGTQYF. The chain employs TRBV7-2 and TRBJ2-5, with a possible D match to TRBD1 (5 bases). With 3 bases removed from V and 7 bases from J, the gap between germline ends came to 12 bases. Germline values: CDR1 SGHTA, CDR2 FQGNSA. This CDR3 region has 13 residues.

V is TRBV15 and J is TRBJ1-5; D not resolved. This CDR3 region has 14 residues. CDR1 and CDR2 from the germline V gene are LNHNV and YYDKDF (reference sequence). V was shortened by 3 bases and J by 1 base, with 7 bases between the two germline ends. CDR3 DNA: TGTGCCACCAGCAGTCGGTTGAGCAATCAGCCCCAGCATTTT. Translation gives CATSSRLSNQPQHF. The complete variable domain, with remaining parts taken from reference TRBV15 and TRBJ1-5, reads DAMVIQNPRYQVTQFGKPVTLSCSQTLNHNVMYWYQQKSSQAPKLLFHYYDKDFNNEADTPDNFQSRRPNTSFCFLDIRSPGLGDTAMYLCATSSRLSNQPQHFGDGTRLSIL.

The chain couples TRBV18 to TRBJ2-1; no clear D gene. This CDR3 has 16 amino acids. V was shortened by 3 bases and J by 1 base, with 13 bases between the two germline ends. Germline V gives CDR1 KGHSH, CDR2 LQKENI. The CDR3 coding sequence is TGTGCCAGCTCACCGGATTTGGCCCCTTCCTACAATGAGCAGTTCTTC. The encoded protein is CASSPDLAPSYNEQFF.

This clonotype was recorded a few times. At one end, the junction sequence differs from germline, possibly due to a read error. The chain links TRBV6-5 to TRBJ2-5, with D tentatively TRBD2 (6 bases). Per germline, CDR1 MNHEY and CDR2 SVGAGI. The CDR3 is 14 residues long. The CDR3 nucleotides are TGTGTCAGCAGTGAAGGGGAGGAGCAAGAGACCCAGTACTTC. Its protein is CVSSEGEEQETQYF.

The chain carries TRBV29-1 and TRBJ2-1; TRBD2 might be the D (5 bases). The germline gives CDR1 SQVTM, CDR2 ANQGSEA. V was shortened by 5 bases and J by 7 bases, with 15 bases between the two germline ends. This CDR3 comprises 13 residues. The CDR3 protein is CSVRWSSTNEQFF. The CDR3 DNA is TGCAGCGTTCGTTGGTCTAGCACGAATGAGCAGTTCTTC.

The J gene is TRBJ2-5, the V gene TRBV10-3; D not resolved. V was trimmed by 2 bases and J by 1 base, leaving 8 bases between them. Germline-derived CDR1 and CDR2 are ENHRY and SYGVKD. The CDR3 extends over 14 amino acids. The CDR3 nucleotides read TGTGCCATCAGTGAGCGGGTGATCCAAGAGACCCAGTACTTC. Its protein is CAISERVIQETQYF.

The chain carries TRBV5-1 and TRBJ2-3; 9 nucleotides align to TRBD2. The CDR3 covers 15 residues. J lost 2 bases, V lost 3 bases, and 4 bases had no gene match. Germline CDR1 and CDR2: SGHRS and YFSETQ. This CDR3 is CASSWSGGTTDTQYF. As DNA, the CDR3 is TGCGCCAGCAGCTGGAGCGGGGGGACCACAGATACGCAGTATTTT.

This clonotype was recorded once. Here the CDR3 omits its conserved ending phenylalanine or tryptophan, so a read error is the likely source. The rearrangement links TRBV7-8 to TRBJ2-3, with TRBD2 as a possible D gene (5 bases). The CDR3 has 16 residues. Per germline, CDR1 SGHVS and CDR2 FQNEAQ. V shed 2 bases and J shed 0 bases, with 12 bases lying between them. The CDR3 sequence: CASSLYGIRSTDTQYL. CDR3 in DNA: TGTGCCAGCAGCTTATACGGGATCCGTAGCACAGATACGCAGTATCTT.

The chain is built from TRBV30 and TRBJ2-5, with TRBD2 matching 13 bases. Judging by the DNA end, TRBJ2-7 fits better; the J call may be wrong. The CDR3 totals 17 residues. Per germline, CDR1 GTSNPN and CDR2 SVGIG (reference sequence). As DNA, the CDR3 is TGTGCCTGGAGCTCGACTACCTTGGGACTAGCGGGACTCGAGCAGTACTTC. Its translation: CAWSSTTLGLAGLEQYF.